This TCR beta chain was recorded in a study of shared clonotypes between healthy human individuals (dated by TCRdb to about 2020). For the study in its entirety: The cohort comprised two women and three men aged 18 to 49 years. For each donor, CD4 naive and CD4 memory were each given three plates, CD8 naive was given two plates, and CD8 memory was given one plate. To estimate repertoire size and how much clonotypes are shared between individuals, the study performed deep sequencing of blood TCR repertoires from 4 to 6 healthy adults. Different laboratories and diverse techniques were used to prepare libraries and sequence TCR repertoires, to increase sequencing depth and limit assay-specific biases. Between about 0.8 and 9 billion PBMCs per donor were obtained by leukapheresis. Broader findings and caveats from the paper: Only blood was sampled, and tissue TCR repertoires likely differ from those in blood. Even with the large sequencing depth, rarefaction of the sorted-subset datasets indicated that sequencing was incomplete. Across a handful of donors, around 5% of naive CD4, approximately 3.6% of naive CD8, 2.3% of memory CD4, and over 0.35% of memory CD8 clonotypes were shared. Estimated clonotype richness was generally larger for naive than for memory subsets. Pairwise subsampling indicated that sequencing depth was expected to affect the degree of clonotype sharing among donors. The genetic and exposure-history diversity represented was limited by the small number of donors. Compared with non-shared clonotypes, clonotypes shared by all four sorted-subset donors had higher generation probabilities.

Reading the germline V gene (reference sequence) gives CDR1 MNHEY and CDR2 SMNVEV. Inclusive of the bounding cysteine and phenylalanine, the CDR3 is 14 residues long. Of all the DNA, just the CDR3 is kept, 42 bases in frame from base 1. Deletion took 0 bases off V and 2 bases off J, with a span of 7 bases between the germline ends. Using the deep immunoSEQ assay, multiplex PCR amplified TCR CDR3 regions from genomic DNA. For each cell subset, the extracted genomic DNA was distributed evenly across all wells of several immunoSEQ 96-well plates, and each plate served as one replicate. For sorted subsets, approximately 0.2 ug of genomic DNA, equivalent to 30,000 or so T cell genomes, went into each replicate PCR. The purified libraries were quantified using a Qubit 3.0 fluorometer, sized with a Bioanalyzer 2100, and then quantified again using the KAPA Library Quantification kit. A separate single-read 150-cycle Illumina NextSeq 550 flow cell was used to sequence each immunoSEQ 96-well plate. Turning to the authors' computational methods: The immunoSEQ output contained only junctional sequences without quality scores, so filtering could not match that applied to full-length reads. Sequences were annotated with PyIR, a Python wrapper for IgBLAST v1.9, and V/J genes and CDR3 were assigned using IMGT germline references. Reads with weak V/J assignments (E-value above 1e-6), missing CDR3, stop codons, out-of-frame junctions, or ambiguous translated residues were removed. V3J clonotypes were defined as sequences sharing the same inferred V gene, J gene, and CDR3 amino acid sequence. The percentage overlap between two repertoires was calculated by dividing the number of shared unique clonotypes by the size of the smaller repertoire. Richness of each repertoire was evaluated using RTK rarefaction, the Chao1 estimator, and Recon v2.1 estimates of unobserved clonotypes. For all TCRbeta clonotypes obtained by the gDNA method from several donors, generation probabilities were computed with OLGA. Sourced from immuneACCESS, this table was stored by TCRdb with only in-frame sequences that have V and J called. A share of the clones is absent; for the studies checked, an unresolved V gene accounts for under half, and the remainder has no known explanation. V, J and clone size are those of that table, while D and trimming were read from the DNA. The sample table records a few million clones; just over 90% of these occur just once. Together, the top ten hold about 1.6% of the sample.

Regarding this clone: Its antigen is currently not known. Within one base of it there is no much larger clone, and no base qualities were kept.

CD8 naive samples consisted of CD45RO-negative cells that were positively selected for CCR7, yielding a CD45RA+CCR7+ population without TemRA cells. Healthy HIV-negative adults with no recently reported acute infections or vaccinations were included as donors. Every donor was a Caucasian adult residing in Nashville, Tennessee, USA. After blood collection by leukapheresis, PBMCs were isolated using Ficoll-Histopaque density gradient centrifugation and then cryopreserved in the vapor phase of liquid nitrogen. Analytical flow cytometry was used to check the purity and quantity of every magnetically sorted T cell population. Each sorted fraction had its genomic DNA isolated and then quantified by UV absorbance on a Nanodrop 2000c.

The sequence is built from TRBV27 and TRBJ2-5, with a tentative D gene TRBD1 over 5 matching bases. Input material: naive CD8+ T cells from PBMCs. According to the study, the label for this sample's cell subset or site signals: CD45RA+CCR7+. The sequence was collected from a man between 18 and 29 years old in good health. Some clones in this sample may be carry-over from other donors' samples. The nucleotides read TGTGCCAGCAGTTTATCGGCAGGGCAAGAGACCCAGTACTTC. Translated, it gives CASSLSAGQETQYF.